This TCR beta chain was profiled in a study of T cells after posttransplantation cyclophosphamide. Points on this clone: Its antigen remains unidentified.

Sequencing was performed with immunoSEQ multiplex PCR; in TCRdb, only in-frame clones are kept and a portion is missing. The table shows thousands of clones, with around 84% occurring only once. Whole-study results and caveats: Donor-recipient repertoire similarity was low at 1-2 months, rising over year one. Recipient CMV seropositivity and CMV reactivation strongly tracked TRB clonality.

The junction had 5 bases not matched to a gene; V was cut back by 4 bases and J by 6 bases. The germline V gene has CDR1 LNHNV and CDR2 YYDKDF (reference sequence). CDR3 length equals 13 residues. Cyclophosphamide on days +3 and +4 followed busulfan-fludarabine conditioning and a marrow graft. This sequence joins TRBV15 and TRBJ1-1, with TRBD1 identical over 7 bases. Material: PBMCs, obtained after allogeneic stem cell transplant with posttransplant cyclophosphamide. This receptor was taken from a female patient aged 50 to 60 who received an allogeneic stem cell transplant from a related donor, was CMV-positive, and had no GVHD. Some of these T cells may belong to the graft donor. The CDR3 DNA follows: TGTGCCACCAGCAACAGGGGTAAATCTGAAGCTTTCTTT. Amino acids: CATSNRGKSEAFF.